A selection of T cell receptor beta chains follows, all from one sample in a study of blood T cell repertoires in COVID-19. Data came from immunoSEQ multiplex PCR; TCRdb stores just in-frame clones and leaves some out. The sample carries just over 300,000 clones, nearly 90% recorded once. Sequencing was done on a sample of PBMCs or T cells enriched from blood (not recorded which). All receptors derive from a woman between 18 and 30 years old with acute COVID-19. CDR3s include the opening cysteine and the closing phenylalanine or tryptophan. Fields, in order: V gene, D gene, CDR3 length, J gene, CDR3 DNA, CDR3 protein. A D gene is named only where the DNA matches it firmly.

v_call: TRBV19
d_call: NA
cdr3_length: 12
j_call: TRBJ1-2
cdr3_nt: TGTGCCAGTAGTCCTCCCGGGGTTGGCTACACCTTC
cdr3_aa: CASSPPGVGYTF

v_call: TRBV5-4
d_call: NA
cdr3_length: 16
j_call: TRBJ1-1
cdr3_nt: TGTGCCAGCAGGGCTGAAGAGGGGGTCTTGGGCACTGAAGCTTTCTTT
cdr3_aa: CASRAEEGVLGTEAFF

v_call: TRBV4-1
d_call: NA
cdr3_length: 16
j_call: TRBJ1-6
cdr3_nt: TGCGCCAGCAGCCAAGAATTAAGGGGTTACAATTCACCCCTCCACTTT
cdr3_aa: CASSQELRGYNSPLHF

v_call: TRBV5-1
d_call: NA
cdr3_length: 14
j_call: TRBJ1-1
cdr3_nt: TGCGCCAGCAGCCAAGACGGGTTGAACACTGAAGCTTTCTTT
cdr3_aa: CASSQDGLNTEAFF

v_call: TRBV5-1
d_call: NA
cdr3_length: 11
j_call: TRBJ2-7
cdr3_nt: TGCGCCAGCAGCTTGGAGGGGGAGCAGTACTTC
cdr3_aa: CASSLEGEQYF

v_call: TRBV28
d_call: TRBD2
cdr3_length: 15
j_call: TRBJ2-7
cdr3_nt: TGTGCCAGCAGTTCAACACTAGCGGGAATCGACGAGCAGTACTTC
cdr3_aa: CASSSTLAGIDEQYF

v_call: TRBV6-1
d_call: NA
cdr3_length: 16
j_call: TRBJ1-1
cdr3_nt: TGTGCCAGCAGTGAGATGTTCGGGGAGTTCGGCACTGAAGCTTTCTTT
cdr3_aa: CASSEMFGEFGTEAFF

v_call: TRBV5-1
d_call: NA
cdr3_length: 17
j_call: TRBJ2-7
cdr3_nt: TGCGCCAGCAGCTTGGTCGGACTGGCTAGGGGGTCCCACGAGCAGTACTTC
cdr3_aa: CASSLVGLARGSHEQYF

v_call: TRBV6-5
d_call: NA
cdr3_length: 12
j_call: TRBJ2-2
cdr3_nt: TGTGCCAGCAGGACGGGCACCGGGGAGCTGTTTTTT
cdr3_aa: CASRTGTGELFF

v_call: TRBV12-3/TRBV12-4
d_call: TRBD1
cdr3_length: 13
j_call: TRBJ1-2
cdr3_nt: TGTGCCAGCAGTTCGGGACAGCTCTATGGCTACACCTTC
cdr3_aa: CASSSGQLYGYTF

v_call: TRBV19
d_call: TRBD1
cdr3_length: 13
j_call: TRBJ1-1
cdr3_nt: TGTGCCAGTACTCCGGACAGGGCGACTGAAGCTTTCTTT
cdr3_aa: CASTPDRATEAFF

v_call: TRBV5-1
d_call: TRBD2
cdr3_length: 15
j_call: TRBJ2-1
cdr3_nt: TGCGCCAGCAGCGGGGGACTAGCGGGAGTAGATGAGCAGTTCTTC
cdr3_aa: CASSGGLAGVDEQFF

v_call: TRBV11-2
d_call: NA
cdr3_length: 14
j_call: TRBJ2-4
cdr3_nt: TGTGCCAGCAGCTTAGAGGGGGCACGGAACATTCAGTACTTC
cdr3_aa: CASSLEGARNIQYF

v_call: TRBV5-8
d_call: NA
cdr3_length: 17
j_call: TRBJ2-6
cdr3_nt: TGTGCCAGCAGCTTGGGGGCCGTCTATTCTGGGGCCAACGTCCTGACTTTC
cdr3_aa: CASSLGAVYSGANVLTF

v_call: TRBV28
d_call: TRBD2
cdr3_length: 15
j_call: TRBJ2-3
cdr3_nt: TGTGCCAGCAGTGGACTAGCGGGAGCTACAGATACGCAGTATTTT
cdr3_aa: CASSGLAGATDTQYF

v_call: TRBV18
d_call: TRBD2
cdr3_length: 15
j_call: TRBJ2-7
cdr3_nt: TGTGCCAGCTCCCGGGAGGGAGGGAGCTCCTACGAGCAGTACTTC
cdr3_aa: CASSREGGSSYEQYF